This T cell receptor (beta chain) was identified during a study of post-analysis software for immune sequencing data. Study-wide background: In terms of disease course, relapsing-remitting, secondary progressive and progressive-relapsing multiple sclerosis were included.

Details on this clonotype: The target antigen is unknown.

Study findings and constraints: TRBV5-6, TRBV5-1 and TRBV20-1 were among several TRBV segments more frequent in patients than controls. Versus controls, multiple sclerosis patients showed significantly lower diversity (normalized Chao1).

Unique molecular identifiers were built into the TCR beta cDNA libraries. TCRdb itself ran the PCR reads through MiXCR, one entry per CDR3 protein. The table has roughly 800,000 distinct CDR3 sequences, roughly half seen once. Germline values: CDR1 ENHRY, CDR2 SYGVKD. Between the trimmed V and J ends, which lost 0 bases and 6 bases, there was a span of 12 bases. CDR3 length: 14 amino acids. The chain uses TRBV10-3 and TRBJ2-7, with TRBD2 as a possible D gene (6 bases). Sequenced material: blood. This clonotype was obtained from a girl under 18 with multiple sclerosis. CDR3 nucleotides: TGTGCCATCAGTGAGTCTGGAGGGGCGGCCGAGCAGTACTTC. Protein sequence: CAISESGGAAEQYF.